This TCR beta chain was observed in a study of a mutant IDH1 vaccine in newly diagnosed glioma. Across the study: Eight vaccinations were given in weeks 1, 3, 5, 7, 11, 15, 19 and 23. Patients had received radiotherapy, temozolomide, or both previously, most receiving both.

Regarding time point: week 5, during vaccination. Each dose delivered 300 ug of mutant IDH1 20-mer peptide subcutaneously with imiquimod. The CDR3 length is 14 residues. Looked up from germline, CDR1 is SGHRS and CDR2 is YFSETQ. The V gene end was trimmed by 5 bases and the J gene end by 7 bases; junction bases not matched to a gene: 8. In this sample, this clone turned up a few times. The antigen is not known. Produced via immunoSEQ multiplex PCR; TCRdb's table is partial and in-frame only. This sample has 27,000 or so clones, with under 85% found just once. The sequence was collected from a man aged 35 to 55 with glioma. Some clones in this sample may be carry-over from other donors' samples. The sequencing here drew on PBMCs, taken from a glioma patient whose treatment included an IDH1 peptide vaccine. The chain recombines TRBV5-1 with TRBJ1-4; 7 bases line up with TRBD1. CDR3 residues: CASRVTGSSEKLFF. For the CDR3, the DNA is TGCGCCAGCAGAGTGACAGGGTCAAGTGAAAAACTGTTTTTT.